Listed here are 31 T cell receptor beta chains from one sample, sequenced in a study of cytomegalovirus exposure and HLA in healthy donors. Both 60 Vbeta primers and 13 Jbeta primers went into the PCR. The table came from immunoSEQ multiplex PCR; TCRdb's copy has only in-frame clones and leaves some out. In the table there are some 130,000 clones, around 86% of which are singletons. Sequenced: PBMCs. These receptors were collected from a woman aged 50 to 60 in good health and CMV-seropositive.

The rearrangement uses TRBV2 and TRBJ2-3; D call uncertain. CDR3 length equals 13 residues. Trimming removed 4 bases from V and 2 bases from J, with 7 bases in between. Looked up from germline, CDR1 is SNHLY and CDR2 is FYNNEI. CDR3 region: CASSVENTDTQYF. For the CDR3, the DNA is TGTGCCAGCAGTGTTGAGAACACAGATACGCAGTATTTT.

CDR3 protein: CASSTGQPRAPQHF. In DNA form, the CDR3 reads TGTGCCAGTAGTACTGGACAGCCAAGAGCGCCCCAGCATTTT. The chain is built from TRBV19 and TRBJ1-5, with TRBD1 as a possible D gene (6 bases). CDR1 and CDR2 (germline): LNHDA, SQIVND (reference sequence). The germline V and J ends were trimmed by 4 bases and 9 bases, with 16 bases remaining between them. The length of the CDR3 is 14 residues.

This chain links TRBV7-9 with TRBJ2-7; 7 bases line up with TRBD1. CDR3 length: 14 amino acids. Germline V gives CDR1 SEHNR, CDR2 FQNEAQ (reference sequence). V gave up 6 bases and J gave up 6 bases; unmatched junction bases: 11. For the CDR3, the DNA is TGTGCCAGCAGTCCGCTGCAGGGGGTGGGCGAGCAGTACTTC. Its protein product is CASSPLQGVGEQYF.

The chain joins TRBV6-1 to TRBJ1-2, with 10 nucleotides matching TRBD1. J lost 8 bases, V lost 0 bases, and 6 bases had no gene match. The CDR3 has 15 amino acids. Germline lookup yields CDR1 MNHNS and CDR2 SASEGT. The CDR3 DNA is TGTGCCAGCAGTGAAGCAGGGACAGGGGTTTACGGCTACACCTTC. Translated: CASSEAGTGVYGYTF.

The chain uses TRBV5-1 and TRBJ2-5; TRBD2 matches 7 bases. The length of the CDR3 is 12 residues. In germline, CDR1 is SGHRS, CDR2 YFSETQ. The V and J ends lost 7 bases and 5 bases, in that order; junction bases with no gene match: 5. CDR3 in DNA: TGCGCCAGCGGGTGGCGGGGGGAGACCCAGTACTTC. It is translated as CASGWRGETQYF.

This sequence joins TRBV7-3 and TRBJ2-5, with TRBD2 matching 8 bases. The CDR3 covers 15 residues. The V gene's germline CDR1 is SGHTA and CDR2 FQGTGA. The ends lost 1 base at V and 1 base at J; junction bases unmatched: 2. The DNA of the CDR3 is TGTGCCAGCAGCTTAAGCAGCGGGGGCCAAGAGACCCAGTACTTC. Translating gives CASSLSSGGQETQYF.

The V call is TRBV19, the J call TRBJ1-1; D call uncertain. CDR3 size: 13 residues. The V gene lost 2 bases and the J gene lost 3 bases, with 7 bases spanning the gap. From germline, CDR1 is LNHDA and CDR2 SQIVND (reference sequence). The CDR3 bases are TGTGCCAGTAGTATAAGTCGGGACACTGAAGCTTTCTTT. Amino acids: CASSISRDTEAFF.

V and J are TRBV5-4 and TRBJ1-1; 9 nucleotides line up with TRBD1. The CDR3 sequence is 16 residues long. Trimming removed 0 bases from V and 1 base from J; junction bases left unmatched: 4. CDR1 is SGHNT and CDR2 is YYREEE in the germline V gene (reference sequence). This CDR3 is CASSLGTGERNTEAFF. The CDR3 DNA sequence: TGTGCCAGCAGCTTGGGGACAGGGGAAAGGAACACTGAAGCTTTCTTT.

The genes are TRBV9 and TRBJ2-5; D is uncertain. The CDR3 runs to 14 residues. CDR1 and CDR2 from the germline V gene are SGDLS and YYNGEE. The V end lost 4 bases, the J end lost 1 base, and 11 bases lay between the germline ends. CDR3 protein: CASSPRQIQETQYF. The CDR3 DNA reads as TGTGCCAGCAGCCCCCGACAAATCCAAGAGACCCAGTACTTC.

The sample holds a few counts of this clone. The V and J genes are TRBV27 and TRBJ1-2; possible D gene TRBD1, 5 bases. This CDR3 has 14 residues. V lost 5 bases, J lost 6 bases, and 16 bases lay in between. CDR1 is MNHEY, CDR2 SMNVEV, per germline (reference sequence). In DNA form, the CDR3 reads TGTGCCAGCAGTATCATCGCGGGAGGGGATGGCTACACCTTC. This sequence encodes CASSIIAGGDGYTF.

CDR3 residues: CASGTSGSRTDTQYF. The CDR3 DNA reads as TGTGCCAGCGGGACTAGCGGGAGTCGCACAGATACGCAGTATTTT. The chain links TRBV5-4 to TRBJ2-3; 14 bases are a match to TRBD2. Germline values: CDR1 SGHNT, CDR2 YYREEE (reference sequence). V lost 7 bases and J lost 1; bases outside the gene matches: 2. The CDR3 totals 15 residues.

V is TRBV14 and J is TRBJ2-7, with 7 bases identical to TRBD2. V was clipped by 1 base and J by 2 bases; unmatched bases: 8. CDR1 and CDR2 (germline): SGHDN, FVKESK. The CDR3 sequence is 16 residues long. CDR3 bases: TGTGCCAGCAGCCAAGTTGGCGGGAGCGGGACCTACGAGCAGTACTTC. It specifies CASSQVGGSGTYEQYF.

This chain links TRBV28 with TRBJ2-7; D might be TRBD2 (6 bases). The CDR3 is 14 amino acids. CDR1 is MDHEN and CDR2 is SYDVKM in the germline V gene. Trimming stripped 7 bases from V and 3 bases from J, with 16 bases between. In DNA form, the CDR3 reads TGTGCCAGCACCGAGTCGGGAGAGCTCTACGAGCAGTACTTC. It encodes CASTESGELYEQYF.

This sequence joins TRBV6-5 and TRBJ2-1, with 8 positions matching TRBD2. Germline CDR1 MNHEY, CDR2 SVGAGI. J was trimmed by 0 bases and V by 4 bases; bases with no gene match: 5. This CDR3 comprises 16 residues. CDR3 amino acids: CASSSKRGSSYNEQFF. CDR3 sequence (DNA): TGTGCCAGCAGTTCAAAGCGGGGGAGCTCCTACAATGAGCAGTTCTTC.

Only one count was recorded for this clone. The chain uses TRBV5-1 and TRBJ1-5; D gene uncertain. The germline CDR1 and CDR2 sequences are SGHRS and YFSETQ. CDR3 length equals 15 residues. Deletions cut 0 bases from V and 1 base from J, with 8 bases between. CDR3 protein: CASSLAGISNQPQHF. As DNA, the CDR3 is TGCGCCAGCAGCTTGGCGGGGATAAGCAATCAGCCCCAGCATTTT.

The J gene is TRBJ1-5, the V gene TRBV5-1, with D possibly matching TRBD1 (6 bases). Germline CDR1 is SGHRS and CDR2 is YFSETQ. Trimming cost V 4 bases and J 5 bases, with 16 bases left between them. The CDR3 contains 15 residues. The CDR3 spells CASSQAGVRDQPQHF. CDR3 bases: TGCGCCAGCAGCCAGGCAGGGGTAAGGGATCAGCCCCAGCATTTT.

This clone appeared a single time. This chain connects TRBV21-1 to TRBJ1-2. TRBV21-1 is a listed pseudogene. This CDR3 has 12 residues. The CDR3 DNA follows: TGTGCCAGCTCCGGCGGGAGTTATGGCTACACCTTC. This gives the protein CASSGGSYGYTF.

This chain links TRBV5-1 with TRBJ1-6; 7 nucleotides agree with TRBD1. The germline CDR1 and CDR2 sequences are SGHRS and YFSETQ. The junction had 5 bases not matched to a gene; V was cut back by 2 bases and J by 6 bases. This CDR3 is 15 amino acids long. CDR3 protein: CASSFTGTANSPLHF. The DNA of the CDR3 is TGCGCCAGCAGCTTTACCGGGACAGCTAATTCACCCCTCCACTTT.

The chain carries TRBV7-9 and TRBJ2-1; TRBD1 agrees at 8 bases. Germline V gene data show CDR1 as SEHNR and CDR2 as FQNEAQ (reference sequence). This CDR3 comprises 18 residues. V trimming: 6 bases; J trimming: 1 base; junction bases outside the gene matches: 14. The chain's CDR3 is CASSPDREDVWSYNEQFF. The CDR3 nucleotides are TGTGCCAGCAGTCCGGACAGGGAGGATGTATGGTCCTACAATGAGCAGTTCTTC. The full variable domain, with the rest looked up from reference TRBV7-9 and TRBJ2-1, is DTGVSQNPRHKITKRGQNVTFRCDPISEHNRLYWYRQTLGQGPEFLTYFQNEAQLEKSRLLSDRFSAERPKGSFSTLEIQRTEQGDSAMYLCASSPDREDVWSYNEQFFGPGTRLTVL.

This clone was seen just once. The chain joins TRBV7-2 to TRBJ1-2; weak D call: TRBD1 (6 bases). The V and J ends lost 1 base and 4 bases respectively, with 10 bases between them. The germline CDR1 and CDR2 sequences are SGHTA and FQGNSA. The CDR3 loop spans 14 amino acids. The CDR3 protein is CASSLVGQSYGYTF. The CDR3 DNA reads TGTGCCAGCAGCTTAGTAGGACAGTCCTATGGCTACACCTTC.

The chain is built from TRBV6-5 and TRBJ1-1; the match to TRBD1 covers 7 bases. Germline trimming cut 4 bases from V and 7 bases from J; bases unmatched to any gene: 6. The CDR3 covers 13 residues. The V gene's germline CDR1 is MNHEY and CDR2 SVGAGI. CDR3 nucleotides: TGTGCCAGCAGTTCGGTTGGGACAGATGAAGCTTTCTTT. Its translation: CASSSVGTDEAFF.

The chain joins TRBV5-1 to TRBJ2-4; 11 positions match TRBD1. From germline, CDR1 is SGHRS and CDR2 YFSETQ. CDR3 length: 18 amino acids. Losses at the gene ends were 0 bases for V and 0 bases for J; bases not matched to a gene: 5. CDR3 coding DNA: TGCGCCAGCAGCTTGGGAGGGACAGGGGGGATAGCCAAAAACATTCAGTACTTC. It yields the protein CASSLGGTGGIAKNIQYF.

The J gene is TRBJ1-1, the V gene TRBV5-6, with TRBD1 matching 8 bases. The junction had 17 bases not matched to a gene; V was cut back by 4 bases and J by 9 bases. The length of the CDR3 is 16 residues. Germline values: CDR1 SGHDT, CDR2 YYEEEE. The CDR3 sequence: CASSAGLDRAWEKAFF. CDR3 coding DNA: TGTGCCAGCAGCGCCGGCCTGGACAGGGCCTGGGAAAAAGCTTTCTTT.

This clone was observed once. CDR3: CASSRLLGQGGNEQFF. Here the CDR3 DNA reads TGTGCCAGCAGTCGCCTTCTAGGACAGGGAGGTAATGAGCAGTTCTTC. V usage is TRBV6-6 and J usage is TRBJ2-1, with TRBD1 matching 8 bases. The CDR3 loop spans 16 amino acids. From germline, CDR1 is MNHNY and CDR2 SVGAGI (reference sequence). Germline trimming cut 5 bases from V and 7 bases from J; bases unmatched to any gene: 13.

The rearrangement links TRBV5-1 to TRBJ1-6; 10 bases map to TRBD1. The germline gives CDR1 SGHRS, CDR2 YFSETQ. The J segment lost 8 bases and the V segment lost 4 bases, leaving 9 bases of the junction unmatched. CDR3 size: 16 residues. The CDR3 sequence: CASSLFSGTGDSPLHF. CDR3 DNA sequence: TGCGCCAGCAGCCTGTTCTCAGGGACAGGGGATTCACCCCTCCACTTT.

The chain couples TRBV30 to TRBJ2-5; maybe TRBD1 (6 bases). V was pared by 5 bases and J by 2 bases, with 15 bases between. The CDR3 covers 14 residues. Germline V gene data show CDR1 as GTSNPN and CDR2 as SVGIG (reference sequence). The CDR3 region is CAWYRPGHQETQYF. The CDR3, as DNA: TGTGCCTGGTACCGACCGGGACATCAAGAGACCCAGTACTTC.

This chain links TRBV10-3 with TRBJ2-7; 8 bases are shared with TRBD1. Per the germline V gene, CDR1 is ENHRY and CDR2 is SYGVKD. V shed 3 bases, J shed 2 bases, and the junction held 6 bases outside the gene matches. The CDR3 covers 15 residues. CDR3 DNA: TGTGCCATCAGTGAACACTTGGACAGGGCCTACGAGCAGTACTTC. Its translation is CAISEHLDRAYEQYF.

The chain employs TRBV27 and TRBJ1-6, with a possible D match to TRBD1 (6 bases). The CDR3 sequence is 18 residues long. Germline loops: CDR1 MNHEY, CDR2 SMNVEV (reference sequence). V was shortened by 7 bases and J by 0 bases, with 19 bases between the two germline ends. The CDR3 sequence: CASKKGDGTSSYNSPLHF. The CDR3 region has the DNA TGTGCCAGCAAGAAGGGCGACGGGACAAGCTCCTATAATTCACCCCTCCACTTT.

The chain combines TRBV6-5 with TRBJ1-2; D is ambiguous. CDR1 is MNHEY and CDR2 is SVGAGI in the germline V gene. The CDR3 has 14 residues. V was clipped by 11 bases and J by 0 bases, with 16 bases between them. The CDR3 DNA reads TGTGCCCGAAGCTCACCCCTGACTAACTATGGCTACACCTTC. Protein product: CARSSPLTNYGYTF.

The V and J genes are TRBV29-1 and TRBJ1-1, with TRBD1 identical over 8 bases. V lost 6 bases, J lost 0 bases, and 6 bases stayed unmatched. The CDR3 consists of 14 residues. The V gene's germline CDR1 is SQVTM and CDR2 ANQGSEA. CDR3 residues: CSVAMDRVNTEAFF. CDR3 nucleotides: TGCAGCGTAGCGATGGACAGGGTGAACACTGAAGCTTTCTTT.

The chain is built from TRBV19 and TRBJ2-7, with D hard to call. Per the germline V gene, CDR1 is LNHDA and CDR2 is SQIVND (reference sequence). Between the trimmed V and J ends, which lost 3 bases and 3 bases, there was a span of 6 bases. This CDR3 spans 12 amino acids. CDR3 amino acids: CASSIVGYEQYF. The DNA for the CDR3 is TGTGCCAGTAGTATCGTCGGCTACGAGCAGTACTTC.